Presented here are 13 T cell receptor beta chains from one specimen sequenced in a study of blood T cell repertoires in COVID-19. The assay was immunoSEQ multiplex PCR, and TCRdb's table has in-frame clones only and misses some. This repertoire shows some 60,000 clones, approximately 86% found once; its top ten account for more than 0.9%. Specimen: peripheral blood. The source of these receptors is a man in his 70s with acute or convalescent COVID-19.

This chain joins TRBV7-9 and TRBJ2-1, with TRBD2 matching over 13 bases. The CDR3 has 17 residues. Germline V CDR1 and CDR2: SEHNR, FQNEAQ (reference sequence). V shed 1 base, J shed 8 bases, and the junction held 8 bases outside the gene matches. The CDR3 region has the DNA TGTGCCAGCAGCTTAGGATCCGGGACTAGCGGGACTTATGAGCAGTTCTTC. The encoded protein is CASSLGSGTSGTYEQFF.

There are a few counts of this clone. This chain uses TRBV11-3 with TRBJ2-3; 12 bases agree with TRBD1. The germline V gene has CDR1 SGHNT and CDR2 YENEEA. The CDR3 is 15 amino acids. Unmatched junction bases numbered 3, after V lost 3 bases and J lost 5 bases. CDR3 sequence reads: CASSLGTGGRDTQYF. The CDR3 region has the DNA TGTGCCAGCAGCTTGGGGACAGGGGGCAGAGATACGCAGTATTTT.

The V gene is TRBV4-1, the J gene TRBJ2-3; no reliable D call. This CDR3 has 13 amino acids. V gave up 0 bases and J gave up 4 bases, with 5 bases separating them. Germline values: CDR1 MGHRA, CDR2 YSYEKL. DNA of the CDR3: TGCGCCAGCAGCCAAGAGGCCGCAGATACGCAGTATTTT. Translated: CASSQEAADTQYF.

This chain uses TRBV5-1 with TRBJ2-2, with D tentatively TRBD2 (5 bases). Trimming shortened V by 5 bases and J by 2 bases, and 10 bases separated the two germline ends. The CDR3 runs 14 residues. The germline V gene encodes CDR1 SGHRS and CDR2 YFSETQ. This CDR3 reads CASRVTINTGELFF. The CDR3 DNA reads TGCGCCAGCAGGGTGACTATCAACACCGGGGAGCTGTTTTTT.

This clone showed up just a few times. The CDR3 protein is CASSSVPGQGAGTEAFF. CDR3 nucleotide sequence: TGTGCCAGCAGCTCCGTCCCGGGACAGGGGGCAGGCACTGAAGCTTTCTTT. The J gene is TRBJ1-1, the V gene TRBV7-6; 12 bases match TRBD1. J was trimmed by 4 bases and V by 4 bases; bases with no gene match: 10. CDR1 is SGHVS and CDR2 is FNYEAQ in the germline V gene. This CDR3 spans 17 amino acids.

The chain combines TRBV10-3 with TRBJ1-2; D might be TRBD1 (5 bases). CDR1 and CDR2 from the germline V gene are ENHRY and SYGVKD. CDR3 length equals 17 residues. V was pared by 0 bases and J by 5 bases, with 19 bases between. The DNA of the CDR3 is TGTGCCATCAGTGAGTCGAGTGGGAAGCGGGGGTTTTATGGCTACACCTTC. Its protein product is CAISESSGKRGFYGYTF.

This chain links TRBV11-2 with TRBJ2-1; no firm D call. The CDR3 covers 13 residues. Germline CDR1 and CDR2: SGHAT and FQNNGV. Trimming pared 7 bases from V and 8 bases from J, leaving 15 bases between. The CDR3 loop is CASTLLEVHEQFF. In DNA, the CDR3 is TGTGCCAGCACCCTGCTAGAAGTCCATGAGCAGTTCTTC.

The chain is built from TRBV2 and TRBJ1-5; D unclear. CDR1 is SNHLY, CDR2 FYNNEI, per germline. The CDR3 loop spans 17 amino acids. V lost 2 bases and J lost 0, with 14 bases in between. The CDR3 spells CASSEYRGIYSNQPQHF. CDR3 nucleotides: TGTGCCAGCAGTGAATACCGGGGAATCTATAGCAATCAGCCCCAGCATTTT. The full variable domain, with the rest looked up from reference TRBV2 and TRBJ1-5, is EPEVTQTPSHQVTQMGQEVILRCVPISNHLYFYWYRQILGQKVEFLVSFYNNEISEKSEIFDDQFSVERPDGSNFTLKIRSTKLEDSAMYFCASSEYRGIYSNQPQHFGDGTRLSIL.

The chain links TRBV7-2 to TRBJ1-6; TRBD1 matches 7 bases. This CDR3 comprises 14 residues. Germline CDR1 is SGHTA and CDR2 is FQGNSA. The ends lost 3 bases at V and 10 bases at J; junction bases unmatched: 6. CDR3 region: CASSFDRVSSPLHF. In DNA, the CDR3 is TGTGCCAGCAGCTTTGACAGGGTTTCCTCACCCCTCCACTTT.

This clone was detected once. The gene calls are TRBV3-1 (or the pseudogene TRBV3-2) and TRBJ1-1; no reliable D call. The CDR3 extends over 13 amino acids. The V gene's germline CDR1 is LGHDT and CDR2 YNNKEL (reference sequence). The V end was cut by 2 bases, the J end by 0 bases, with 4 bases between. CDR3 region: CASSQFMNTEAFF. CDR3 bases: TGTGCCAGCAGCCAATTCATGAACACTGAAGCTTTCTTT.

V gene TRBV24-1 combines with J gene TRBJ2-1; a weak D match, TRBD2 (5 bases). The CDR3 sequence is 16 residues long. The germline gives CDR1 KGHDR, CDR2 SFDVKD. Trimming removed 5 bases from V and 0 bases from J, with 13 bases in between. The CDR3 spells CATSVPRRPSYNEQFF. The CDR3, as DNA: TGTGCCACCAGTGTTCCGAGGAGGCCCTCCTACAATGAGCAGTTCTTC.

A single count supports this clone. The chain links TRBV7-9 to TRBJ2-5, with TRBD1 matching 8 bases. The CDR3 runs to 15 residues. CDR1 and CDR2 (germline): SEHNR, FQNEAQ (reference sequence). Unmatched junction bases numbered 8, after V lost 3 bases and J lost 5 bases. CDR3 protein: CASSFVLQGAETQYF. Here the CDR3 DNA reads TGTGCCAGCAGCTTCGTGTTGCAGGGGGCGGAGACCCAGTACTTC. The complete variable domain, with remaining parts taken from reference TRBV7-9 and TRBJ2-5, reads DTGVSQNPRHKITKRGQNVTFRCDPISEHNRLYWYRQTLGQGPEFLTYFQNEAQLEKSRLLSDRFSAERPKGSFSTLEIQRTEQGDSAMYLCASSFVLQGAETQYFGPGTRLLVL.

The CDR3 nucleotides read TGTGCCAGCAGTGAACAGGGCGGTAGCTATGGCTACACCTTC. It encodes CASSEQGGSYGYTF. The chain carries TRBV6-1 and TRBJ1-2; tentative D call: TRBD1 (5 bases). Germline CDR1 is MNHNS and CDR2 is SASEGT. V lost 2 bases and J lost 4, with 11 bases in between. The length of the CDR3 is 14 residues.